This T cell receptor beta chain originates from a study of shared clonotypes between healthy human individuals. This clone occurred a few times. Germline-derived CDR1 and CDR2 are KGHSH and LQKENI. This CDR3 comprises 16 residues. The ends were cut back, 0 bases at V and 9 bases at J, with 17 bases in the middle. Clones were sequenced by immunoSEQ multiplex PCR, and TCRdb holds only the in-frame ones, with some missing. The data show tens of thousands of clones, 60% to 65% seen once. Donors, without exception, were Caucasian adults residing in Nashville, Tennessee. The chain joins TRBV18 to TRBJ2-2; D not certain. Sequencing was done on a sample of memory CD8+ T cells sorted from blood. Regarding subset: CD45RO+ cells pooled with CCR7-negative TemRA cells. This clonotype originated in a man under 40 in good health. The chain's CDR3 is CASSPPTLSRGRELFF. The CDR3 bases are TGTGCCAGCTCACCACCGACCTTGAGTCGAGGCCGGGAGCTGTTTTTT.